Presented here are 27 T cell receptor beta chains from one specimen sequenced in a study of OX40 agonist ivuxolimab in advanced cancers. The receptor library was made with the immunoSEQ multiplex PCR assay. The table comes from immuneACCESS by way of TCRdb, which keeps in-frame sequences with V and J called. Part of the clones is missing from these tables; in studies checked, under half for an unresolved V gene and the rest for unknown reasons. The sample includes 68,000 or so clones, with about 82% observed a single time. Together, the top ten hold roughly a tenth of the sample. Source: CD4+ or CD8+ T cells sorted from blood, taken in a trial of the OX40 agonist ivuxolimab. The receptors stem from an adult with an advanced solid tumor such as melanoma, head and neck, liver or kidney cancer.

The chain is built from TRBV4-2 and TRBJ2-3; D perhaps matches TRBD2 (6 bases). V was shortened by 4 bases and J by 4 bases, with 21 bases between the two germline ends. The CDR3 runs 17 residues. Germline V lookup: CDR1 LGHNA, CDR2 YNFKEQ. The DNA for the CDR3 is TGTGCCAGCAGCCCAACGGGGGACGGACTTTACTCAGATACGCAGTATTTT. Translating it yields CASSPTGDGLYSDTQYF.

A word on this clone: The same CDR3 also results from other DNA sequences found in this sample. The V gene is TRBV7-9, the J gene TRBJ1-3, with 10 bases aligning to TRBD1. The ends lost 5 bases at V and 7 bases at J; junction bases unmatched: 2. The CDR3 is 13 amino acids. CDR1 and CDR2 (germline): SEHNR, FQNEAQ (reference sequence). The DNA of the CDR3 is TGTGCCAGCAGCCCGGGACAGGGGAACACCATATATTTT. Translating gives CASSPGQGNTIYF.

The chain uses TRBV7-9 and TRBJ1-4, with TRBD1 matching over 7 bases. This CDR3 is built from 14 residues. Germline V gene sequence: CDR1 SEHNR, CDR2 FQNEAQ (reference sequence). The ends lost 5 bases at V and 7 bases at J; junction bases unmatched: 7. Here the CDR3 DNA reads TGTGCCAGCAGCCCGACAGGGTGGGGTGAAAAACTGTTTTTT. Protein product: CASSPTGWGEKLFF.

V gene TRBV2 combines with J gene TRBJ2-2; unclear D gene. CDR1 and CDR2 from the germline V gene are SNHLY and FYNNEI. The V gene lost 5 bases and the J gene lost 5 bases, with 18 bases spanning the gap. This CDR3 is 16 amino acids long. CDR3 residues: CASSRNPAAETGELFF. The CDR3 DNA is TGTGCCAGCAGTCGGAATCCGGCGGCGGAAACCGGGGAGCTGTTTTTT.

The chain links TRBV29-1 to TRBJ2-4, with 11 bases fitting TRBD1. Germline V gene sequence: CDR1 SQVTM, CDR2 ANQGSEA. With 4 bases clipped from V and 6 bases from J, the junction kept 11 bases outside the gene matches. The CDR3 consists of 16 residues. For the CDR3, the DNA is TGCAGCGTTGCCGGACAGGGGGCTTCTGGGGGAAACATTCAGTACTTC. Amino acids: CSVAGQGASGGNIQYF.

The chain recombines TRBV11-2 with TRBJ2-2, with D unclear. The CDR3 runs to 15 residues. With 2 bases removed from V and 4 bases from J, the gap between germline ends came to 11 bases. CDR1 is SGHAT and CDR2 is FQNNGV in the germline V gene. CDR3 in amino acids: CASSLTLTPTGELFF. The CDR3 DNA reads as TGTGCCAGCAGCTTAACCTTAACTCCCACCGGGGAGCTGTTTTTT.

The chain couples TRBV27 to TRBJ1-5; D perhaps matches TRBD1 (6 bases). This CDR3 has 14 amino acids. Between the trimmed V and J ends, which lost 5 bases and 1 base, there was a span of 9 bases. In germline, CDR1 is MNHEY, CDR2 SMNVEV (reference sequence). CDR3 coding DNA: TGTGCCAGCAGTACCAGGGGAAGCAATCAGCCCCAGCATTTT. This gives the protein CASSTRGSNQPQHF.

This clone has a single count. J is TRBJ2-4 and V is TRBV7-3; 7 bases match TRBD1. Germline V gene data show CDR1 as SGHTA and CDR2 as FQGTGA. There are 15 residues in the CDR3. J was trimmed by 6 bases and V by 1 base; bases with no gene match: 6. Here the CDR3 DNA reads TGTGCCAGCAGCTTAAACCCGGCAGGGGGAAACATTCAGTACTTC. As protein: CASSLNPAGGNIQYF.

This chain links TRBV19 with TRBJ2-2; no firm D call. Between the trimmed V and J ends, which lost 1 base and 6 bases, there was a span of 12 bases. CDR1 is LNHDA and CDR2 is SQIVND in the germline V gene (reference sequence). The CDR3 sequence is 15 residues long. CDR3 in amino acids: CASSIGGSGAGELFF. Written as DNA, the CDR3 is TGTGCCAGTAGTATAGGGGGTTCGGGCGCCGGGGAGCTGTTTTTT.

V and J are TRBV29-1 and TRBJ2-1; the D gene is possibly TRBD1 (6 bases). Trimming took off 7 bases at V and 0 bases at J, with 16 bases between the two ends. Germline CDR1 SQVTM, CDR2 ANQGSEA. CDR3 length: 15 residues. The CDR3, as DNA: TGCAGCGGCGATACAGGGTCCCTCTCCTACAATGAGCAGTTCTTC. Its translation: CSGDTGSLSYNEQFF.

The V gene is TRBV27, the J gene TRBJ2-7; 12 nucleotides agree with TRBD2. V gave up 6 bases and J gave up 3 bases; unmatched junction bases: 12. The CDR3 has 17 amino acids. CDR1 is MNHEY and CDR2 is SMNVEV in the germline V gene (reference sequence). The CDR3 spells CASRPPASSGRVYEQYF. In DNA form, the CDR3 reads TGTGCCAGCAGACCTCCCGCGTCTAGCGGGAGGGTCTACGAGCAGTACTTC.

The rearrangement joins TRBV4-1 to TRBJ2-5, with 9 bases lining up with TRBD2. Losses at the gene ends were 0 bases for V and 2 bases for J; bases not matched to a gene: 10. This CDR3 comprises 18 residues. CDR1 is MGHRA, CDR2 YSYEKL, per germline. The CDR3 sequence is CASSQDWLAGYYQETQYF. The CDR3 region has the DNA TGCGCCAGCAGCCAAGATTGGCTAGCGGGGTACTATCAAGAGACCCAGTACTTC.

The gene calls are TRBV5-1 and TRBJ2-2, with D perhaps matching TRBD1 (6 bases). Germline V gives CDR1 SGHRS, CDR2 YFSETQ. There are 15 residues in the CDR3. V was shortened by 0 bases and J by 5 bases, with 11 bases between the two germline ends. CDR3 nucleotide sequence: TGCGCCAGCAGCTTGGATCCAGGGGTAACCGGGGAGCTGTTTTTT. Protein sequence: CASSLDPGVTGELFF. The full variable domain, rest sourced from reference TRBV5-1 and TRBJ2-2, is KAGVTQTPRYLIKTRGQQVTLSCSPISGHRSVSWYQQTPGQGLQFLFEYFSETQRNKGNFPGRFSGRQFSNSRSEMNVSTLELGDSALYLCASSLDPGVTGELFFGEGSRLTVL.

This clone was seen only once. This sequence joins TRBV5-1 and TRBJ2-3; 9 bases fit TRBD1. The CDR3 covers 16 residues. The V gene's germline CDR1 is SGHRS and CDR2 YFSETQ. The J segment lost 3 bases and the V segment lost 1 base, leaving 6 bases of the junction unmatched. The CDR3 loop reads CASSLSQGALTDTQYF. The CDR3 DNA sequence: TGCGCCAGCAGCTTGTCACAGGGGGCGCTGACAGATACGCAGTATTTT.

This CDR3 reads CASSLLPRGRANEKLFF. In DNA, the CDR3 is TGTGCCAGCAGTTTACTACCCAGGGGAAGGGCTAATGAAAAACTGTTTTTT. The chain joins TRBV27 to TRBJ1-4; the D gene is possibly TRBD1 (6 bases). V was cut by 2 bases and J by 3 bases, with 16 bases left in between. This CDR3 spans 17 amino acids. CDR1 and CDR2 (germline): MNHEY, SMNVEV (reference sequence).

The chain uses TRBV5-4 and TRBJ2-7; TRBD2 matches at 10 bases. With V trimmed by 0 bases and J by 7 bases, 7 bases remained unmatched. CDR1 is SGHNT, CDR2 YYREEE, per germline (reference sequence). This CDR3 region has 15 residues. CDR3 protein: CASSLAASGSWEQYF. In DNA form, the CDR3 reads TGTGCCAGCAGCTTGGCAGCTAGCGGGAGCTGGGAGCAGTACTTC.

The rearrangement links TRBV19 to TRBJ1-5, with D perhaps TRBD1 (5 bases). The ends were cut back, 7 bases at V and 0 bases at J, with 13 bases in the middle. The CDR3 contains 15 residues. CDR1 is LNHDA and CDR2 is SQIVND in the germline V gene (reference sequence). CDR3 nucleotide sequence: TGTGCCAGTAATCGGGGGACGTATAGCAATCAGCCCCAGCATTTT. Protein product: CASNRGTYSNQPQHF.

This chain connects TRBV19 to TRBJ1-4; 8 bases are a match to TRBD1. V gave up 3 bases and J gave up 6 bases; unmatched junction bases: 3. In germline, CDR1 is LNHDA, CDR2 SQIVND (reference sequence). This CDR3 contains 14 residues. CDR3 residues: CASSIPGGDEKLFF. The CDR3 coding sequence is TGTGCCAGTAGTATCCCAGGGGGCGATGAAAAACTGTTTTTT.

The chain couples TRBV7-9 to TRBJ2-1, with 12 bases matching TRBD2. There are 15 residues in the CDR3. The germline V gene encodes CDR1 SEHNR and CDR2 FQNEAQ (reference sequence). Losses at the gene ends were 8 bases for V and 7 bases for J; bases not matched to a gene: 9. CDR3 DNA: TGTGCCAGCGGACAGACTAGCGGGGGATTTAATGAGCAGTTCTTC. Translated: CASGQTSGGFNEQFF.

The chain employs TRBV5-4 and TRBJ1-4, with D perhaps TRBD1 (5 bases). Germline-derived CDR1 and CDR2 are SGHNT and YYREEE (reference sequence). This CDR3 contains 14 residues. V was cut by 4 bases and J by 7 bases, with 14 bases left in between. This CDR3 reads CASSRGREGEKLFF. CDR3 bases: TGTGCCAGCAGCAGGGGACGGGAAGGTGAAAAACTGTTTTTT.

This chain connects TRBV5-4 to TRBJ2-3; D might be TRBD1 (6 bases). Germline loops: CDR1 SGHNT, CDR2 YYREEE (reference sequence). Trimming shortened V by 0 bases and J by 1 base, and 12 bases separated the two germline ends. This CDR3 has 16 amino acids. The CDR3 coding sequence is TGTGCCAGCAGCTTGGGAGGGGGACACGGCACAGATACGCAGTATTTT. The encoded protein is CASSLGGGHGTDTQYF.

This rearrangement joins TRBV7-9 to TRBJ1-4; D remains ambiguous. The CDR3 extends over 12 amino acids. Trimming took off 1 base at V and 11 bases at J, with 8 bases between the two ends. Germline V gene data show CDR1 as SEHNR and CDR2 as FQNEAQ (reference sequence). CDR3 in amino acids: CASSLGVGKLFF. CDR3 DNA sequence: TGTGCCAGCAGCTTAGGTGTGGGGAAACTGTTTTTT.

This chain joins TRBV4-2 and TRBJ2-7; 13 bases are shared with TRBD2. The junction had 6 bases not matched to a gene; V was cut back by 1 base and J by 6 bases. This CDR3 spans 16 amino acids. The germline gives CDR1 LGHNA, CDR2 YNFKEQ. This CDR3 reads CASSQVWTSGSVEQYF. CDR3 nucleotides: TGTGCCAGCAGCCAAGTCTGGACTAGCGGGAGTGTCGAGCAGTACTTC.

CDR3: CASSYAGSSTDTQYF. The CDR3 nucleotides read TGTGCCAGCAGCTATGCTGGAAGTAGCACAGATACGCAGTATTTT. The V call is TRBV5-6, the J call TRBJ2-3; D ambiguous. V lost 3 bases and J 0 bases, leaving 11 bases between the germline ends. The CDR3 runs 15 residues. CDR1 and CDR2 from the germline V gene are SGHDT and YYEEEE.

The rearrangement uses TRBV11-2 and TRBJ2-1, with D possibly TRBD2 on 7 matching bases. This CDR3 is 15 amino acids long. V lost 5 bases to trimming and J lost 5 bases, with 16 bases between them. The germline CDR1 and CDR2 sequences are SGHAT and FQNNGV. Written as DNA, the CDR3 is TGTGCCAGCAGCCCTGGGGGGGGGCCCGACAATGAGCAGTTCTTC. Residues: CASSPGGGPDNEQFF.

The chain couples TRBV18 to TRBJ1-3; D gene uncertain. V lost 3 bases and J 1 base, leaving 7 bases between the germline ends. The CDR3 has 14 residues. Germline values: CDR1 KGHSH, CDR2 LQKENI. The CDR3 nucleotides read TGTGCCAGCTCACCCGGAGTTTCTGGAAACACCATATATTTT. It encodes CASSPGVSGNTIYF. Full variable domain (remainder filled in from reference TRBV18 and TRBJ1-3): NAGVMQNPRHLVRRRGQEARLRCSPMKGHSHVYWYRQLPEEGLKFMVYLQKENIIDESGMPKERFSAEFPKEGPSILRIQQVVRGDSAAYFCASSPGVSGNTIYFGEGSWLTVV.

The V gene is TRBV7-2, the J gene TRBJ2-4; D might be TRBD2 (6 bases). Germline V gene lookup returns CDR1 SGHTA and CDR2 FQGNSA. The CDR3 length is 18 residues. Between the trimmed V and J ends, which lost 4 bases and 1 base, there was a span of 20 bases. The CDR3 here is CASSSRGREEVAKNIQYF. Here the CDR3 DNA reads TGTGCCAGCAGCTCCCGGGGCAGGGAGGAGGTTGCCAAAAACATTCAGTACTTC. The variable domain in full, completed from reference TRBV7-2 and TRBJ2-4, reads GAGVSQSPSNKVTEKGKDVELRCDPISGHTALYWYRQSLGQGLEFLIYFQGNSAPDKSGLPSDRFSAERTGGSVSTLTIQRTQQEDSAVYLCASSSRGREEVAKNIQYFGAGTRLSVL.